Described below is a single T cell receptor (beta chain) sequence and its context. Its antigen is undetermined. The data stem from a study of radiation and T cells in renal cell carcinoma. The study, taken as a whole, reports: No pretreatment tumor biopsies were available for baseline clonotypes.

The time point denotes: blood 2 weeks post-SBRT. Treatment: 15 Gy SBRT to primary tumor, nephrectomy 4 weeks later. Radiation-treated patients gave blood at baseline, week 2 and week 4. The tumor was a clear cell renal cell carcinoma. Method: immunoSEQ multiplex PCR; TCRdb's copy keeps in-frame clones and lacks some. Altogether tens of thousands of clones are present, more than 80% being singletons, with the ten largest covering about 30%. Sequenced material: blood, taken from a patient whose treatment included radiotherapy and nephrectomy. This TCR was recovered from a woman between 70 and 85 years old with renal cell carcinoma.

CDR3 in amino acids: CASIAGDYGYTF. The CDR3 DNA sequence: TGTGCCTCAATCGCGGGAGACTATGGCTACACCTTC. This chain links TRBV19 with TRBJ1-2, with unresolved D. V lost 11 bases and J 3 bases, leaving 13 bases between the germline ends. Looked up from germline, CDR1 is LNHDA and CDR2 is SQIVND (reference sequence). The CDR3 has 12 amino acids.